This paragraph covers one T cell receptor (beta chain) sequence. What antigen it recognizes has not been identified. No much larger clone exists at a distance of one base, and base qualities are not known. PBMC libraries used mostly 480 ng of input genomic DNA for deep sequencing, with six replicates per sample. The immunoSEQ hsTCRbeta kit was used to prepare TCRbeta libraries according to the manufacturer's instructions. The finished libraries were brought together in one pool at 2.5 to 3 nM, which was then read using an Illumina NovaSeq 6000 S4 flow cell. In the authors' own workflow: The immunoSEQ Analyzer was used for raw data preprocessing and quality control. The analysis was limited to productive rearrangements, and each clonotype was defined by a unique CDR3 amino acid sequence. Repertoire clonality was estimated as the Gini-Simpson index, computed with the R package tcR. Student's t test was used to compare Gini indices, while Pearson correlation assessed associations with tumor size change. In its TCRdb copy, this immuneACCESS table keeps in-frame sequences only and misses some clones. Where compared with another copy, unresolved V genes explain less than half of these, and the others have no known cause. From that table come the V and J calls and clone size; the DNA was used to work out D and trimming. This sample comprises around 67,000 clones, 85% to 90% of them detected only once. The ten largest clones represent roughly 3% of the sample.

The data were obtained in a study of neoadjuvant anti-PD-1 for oral cavity cancer (dated by TCRdb to about 2021). Regarding the complete study: Three to four biweekly doses of nivolumab at 3 mg/kg were mostly administered to patients before curative-intent surgical resection. Patients without progression received a fourth nivolumab dose around day 43 and underwent definitive surgical resection on days 50-56. Responders were defined as patients with complete response, partial response or stable disease by RECIST 1.1; non-responders were defined as patients with progression. The parent correlative cohort had 12 to 13 patients and a response rate of about 35%. General conclusions and limits of the study: Higher pretreatment blood TCRbeta clonality and lower post-treatment tumor TCRbeta clonality were correlated with higher pretreatment blood Treg/Th17 ratios. TCR analyses included only a few patients per response group, and the authors called for larger cohorts for validation. After neoadjuvant nivolumab, non-responders showed significantly higher T cell clonality (Gini index) in PBMCs than responders did.

Interpreted using the paper, the time point label stands for: after neoadjuvant nivolumab, at surgical resection. The patients had newly diagnosed stage II-IVA oral cavity squamous cell carcinoma and had not received any prior systemic or radiation treatment. The cohort consisted of patients with HPV-negative, locally advanced oral cavity squamous cell carcinoma. Peripheral blood mononuclear cells were analyzed directly and were not maintained or expanded in culture. The samples were drawn from a longitudinal correlative study tied to a single-arm phase II trial testing neoadjuvant nivolumab in oral cavity squamous cell carcinoma. Genomic DNA-based TCRbeta sequencing was performed on subject-matched pre- and post-treatment PBMCs and tumors from three responders and three non-responders. Peripheral blood mononuclear cells were collected once before nivolumab treatment and again after treatment, at the time of surgery. The Maxwell RSC DNA from Cells kit was used to isolate genomic DNA from PBMCs.

V is shortened by 2 bases, J by 8 bases, and the region joining them spans 15 bases. The CDR1 and CDR2 encoded by the germline V gene are MRHNA and SNTAGT. Its CDR3 holds 14 amino acids, cysteine through phenylalanine. Only the CDR3 DNA stays, 42 bases, in frame from base 1. The sequencing used PBMCs, collected after nivolumab (anti-PD-1) treatment. The chain is assembled from TRBV6-4 and TRBJ1-2, with an unclear D gene assignment. This TCR was sampled from a person aged 35 to 85 with oral cavity squamous cell carcinoma. This receptor has the CDR3 CASSDPTEDRGYTF. At the DNA level, the sequence is TGTGCCAGCAGTGACCCCACCGAGGATCGGGGCTACACCTTC.